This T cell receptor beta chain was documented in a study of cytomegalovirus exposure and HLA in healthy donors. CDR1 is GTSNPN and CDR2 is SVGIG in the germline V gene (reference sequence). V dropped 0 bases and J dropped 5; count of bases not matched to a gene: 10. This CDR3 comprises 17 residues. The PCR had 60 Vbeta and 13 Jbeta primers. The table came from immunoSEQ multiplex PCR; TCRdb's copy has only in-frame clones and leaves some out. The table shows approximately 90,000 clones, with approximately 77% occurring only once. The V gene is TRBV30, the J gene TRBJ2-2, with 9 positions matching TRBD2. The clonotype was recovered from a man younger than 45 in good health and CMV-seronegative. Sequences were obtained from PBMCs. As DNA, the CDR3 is TGTGCCTGGAGTGTGGGCGGGAGGGCGGGAAGGACCGGGGAGCTGTTTTTT. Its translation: CAWSVGGRAGRTGELFF.